These 15 T cell receptor beta chains were all obtained from the same sample, sequenced in a study of shared clonotypes between healthy human individuals. As defined, naive CD8 cells were CD45RO-negative and positively selected for CCR7, with terminally differentiated effector memory CD45RA+ cells excluded. Sequencing was performed with immunoSEQ multiplex PCR; in TCRdb, only in-frame clones are kept and a portion is missing. The sample includes hundreds of thousands of clones, about 92% of them seen just once. Sequences were obtained from naive CD8+ T cells sorted from blood. Source of these receptors: a man between 25 and 39 years old in good health.

The chain employs TRBV18 and TRBJ2-3; tentatively, D is TRBD2 (5 bases). The CDR3 is 11 amino acids. Germline V lookup: CDR1 KGHSH, CDR2 LQKENI. V was cut by 5 bases and J by 10 bases, with 10 bases left in between. The CDR3 nucleotides are TGTGCCAGCTCAAAGGACTGGGCGCAGTATTTT. It specifies CASSKDWAQYF. Full variable domain (missing parts from reference TRBV18 and TRBJ2-3): NAGVMQNPRHLVRRRGQEARLRCSPMKGHSHVYWYRQLPEEGLKFMVYLQKENIIDESGMPKERFSAEFPKEGPSILRIQQVVRGDSAAYFCASSKDWAQYFGPGTRLTVL.

The genes are TRBV5-1 and TRBJ2-7; D ambiguous. The CDR3 covers 13 residues. Germline V gene sequence: CDR1 SGHRS, CDR2 YFSETQ. V gave up 7 bases and J gave up 2 bases, with 13 bases separating them. The CDR3: CASGRAPTYEQYF. The CDR3 DNA reads TGCGCCAGCGGCCGAGCTCCAACCTACGAGCAGTACTTC.

Here the CDR3 reads CASSLGRRAFF. CDR3 sequence (DNA): TGTGCCAGCAGCCTGGGGCGGCGAGCTTTCTTT. The chain couples TRBV7-9 to TRBJ1-1; TRBD1 might be the D (5 bases). This CDR3 contains 11 residues. Germline V lookup: CDR1 SEHNR, CDR2 FQNEAQ (reference sequence). Trimming removed 5 bases at V and 10 bases at J, with 11 bases between.

This clone was counted once. The genes are TRBV28 and TRBJ2-4; 7 nucleotides line up with TRBD2. With V trimmed by 5 bases and J by 14 bases, 9 bases remained unmatched. Germline CDR1 is MDHEN and CDR2 is SYDVKM. The CDR3 extends over 12 amino acids. CDR3 nucleotides: TGTGCCAGCAGTCCGGGGGGACCAGTTGAGTACTTC. Its translation: CASSPGGPVEYF.

J is TRBJ1-5 and V is TRBV5-8, with D unresolved. The ends were cut back, 2 bases at V and 7 bases at J, with 10 bases in the middle. The CDR3 has 13 residues. The germline CDR1 and CDR2 sequences are SGHTS and YDEGEE. CDR3 nucleotides: TGTGCCAGCAGCTTAAATTTATGGCAGCCCCAGCATTTT. It is translated as CASSLNLWQPQHF.

The chain couples TRBV11-2 to TRBJ1-1, with TRBD1 as a possible D gene (6 bases). The CDR3 is made up of 14 amino acids. Germline loops: CDR1 SGHAT, CDR2 FQNNGV. V was trimmed by 2 bases and J by 11 bases, leaving 18 bases between them. Here the CDR3 reads CASSLSSSSGVAFF. CDR3 DNA sequence: TGTGCCAGCAGCTTATCGAGTTCTTCAGGGGTTGCTTTCTTT. Combining the CDR3 with reference TRBV11-2 and TRBJ1-1 gives the whole variable domain EAGVAQSPRYKIIEKRQSVAFWCNPISGHATLYWYQQILGQGPKLLIQFQNNGVVDDSQLPKDRFSAERLKGVDSTLKIQPAKLEDSAVYLCASSLSSSSGVAFFGQGTRLTVV.

V usage is TRBV29-1 and J usage is TRBJ2-7; the D gene is possibly TRBD1 (5 bases). The V gene's germline CDR1 is SQVTM and CDR2 ANQGSEA. The CDR3 runs to 13 residues. V shed 5 bases and J shed 0 bases, with 11 bases lying between them. The DNA of the CDR3 is TGCAGCGTTAGTGGACACAGCTCCTACGAGCAGTACTTC. Amino acid sequence: CSVSGHSSYEQYF.

The gene calls are TRBV9 and TRBJ2-3; a possible D gene is TRBD2 (5 bases). The CDR3 has 15 residues. The germline V gene encodes CDR1 SGDLS and CDR2 YYNGEE. Trimming cost V 2 bases and J 2 bases, with 12 bases left between them. In nucleotides, the CDR3 is TGTGCCAGCAGCGTGGCGGGTCCACCCACAGATACGCAGTATTTT. Translating it yields CASSVAGPPTDTQYF.

V gene TRBV6-6 combines with J gene TRBJ2-1, with 7 positions matching TRBD1. V trimming: 2 bases; J trimming: 0 bases; junction bases outside the gene matches: 4. CDR1 and CDR2 from the germline V gene are MNHNY and SVGAGI (reference sequence). The CDR3 length is 16 residues. Here the CDR3 DNA reads TGTGCCAGCAGTTACACAGGGGTCCTCTCCTACAATGAGCAGTTCTTC. The encoded protein is CASSYTGVLSYNEQFF.

In its sample, this clone was seen once. CDR3 protein: CASSLFGMRQPQHF. CDR3 sequence (DNA): TGTGCCAGCAGCTTATTTGGTATGAGGCAGCCCCAGCATTTT. The genes are TRBV11-2 and TRBJ1-5, with no clear D. Germline CDR1 is SGHAT and CDR2 is FQNNGV. The CDR3 is 14 residues long. Trimming removed 2 bases from V and 7 bases from J, with 12 bases in between.

The chain uses TRBV5-1 and TRBJ2-1; possible D gene TRBD2, 5 bases. Germline CDR1 is SGHRS and CDR2 is YFSETQ. V was shortened by 3 bases and J by 4 bases, with 11 bases between the two germline ends. The CDR3 is 14 residues long. The CDR3 DNA is TGCGCCAGCAGCTGGGAGCGGTTATACAATGAGCAGTTCTTC. Residues: CASSWERLYNEQFF. The whole variable domain, remainder taken from reference TRBV5-1 and TRBJ2-1, is KAGVTQTPRYLIKTRGQQVTLSCSPISGHRSVSWYQQTPGQGLQFLFEYFSETQRNKGNFPGRFSGRQFSNSRSEMNVSTLELGDSALYLCASSWERLYNEQFFGPGTRLTVL.

This clone was seen a single time. This chain joins TRBV6-6 and TRBJ2-3; 12 positions match TRBD2. Germline values: CDR1 MNHNY, CDR2 SVGAGI (reference sequence). V trimming: 0 bases; J trimming: 6 bases; junction bases outside the gene matches: 4. This CDR3 contains 16 residues. The chain's CDR3 is CASSYSTSGRGDTQYF. For the CDR3, the DNA is TGTGCCAGCAGTTACTCGACTAGCGGGAGAGGCGATACGCAGTATTTT.

The CDR3 coding sequence is TGTGCCAGCAGTTACGTCCAGGGAAGCTCCTACGAGCAGTACTTC. Translated, it gives CASSYVQGSSYEQYF. This sequence joins TRBV6-5 and TRBJ2-7, with D possibly TRBD1 on 5 matching bases. CDR1 and CDR2 (germline): MNHEY, SVGAGI. Trimming removed 2 bases at V and 0 bases at J, with 11 bases between. The CDR3 sequence is 15 residues long.

This chain links TRBV2 with TRBJ1-1, with D perhaps TRBD1 (5 bases). V gave up 4 bases and J gave up 4 bases, with 16 bases separating them. Looked up from germline, CDR1 is SNHLY and CDR2 is FYNNEI. The CDR3 totals 15 residues. The CDR3 DNA sequence: TGTGCCAGCAGTGGGGGGGGAGGTCGGAGCACTGAAGCTTTCTTT. It is translated as CASSGGGGRSTEAFF.

The J gene is TRBJ2-1, the V gene TRBV19; 8 nucleotides align to TRBD2. With 9 bases clipped from V and 6 bases from J, the junction kept 4 bases outside the gene matches. Germline assignment: CDR1 LNHDA and CDR2 SQIVND (reference sequence). This CDR3 comprises 12 residues. This CDR3 reads CASGSGGNEQFF. The DNA of the CDR3 is TGTGCCAGCGGGAGCGGGGGCAATGAGCAGTTCTTC.